The 22 T cell receptor beta chains below come from one sample, sequenced in a study of early T cells in non-severe SARS-CoV-2 infection. TCRdb ran MiXCR on the 5' RACE reads and lists one entry per CDR3 protein. This sample yields tens of thousands of distinct CDR3 sequences, of which around 20% are seen a single time; about 8.2% belongs to the top ten. The sample here was whole blood, taken at baseline. Receptors were obtained from an adult who was a healthcare worker with PCR-confirmed SARS-CoV-2 infection or an uninfected control (not recorded which).

This clonotype was seen ten or more times. The chain uses TRBV12-3 or TRBV12-4 and TRBJ2-6; 10 bases agree with TRBD1. CDR3 length: 17 residues. V was clipped by 5 bases and J by 3 bases; unmatched bases: 7. CDR3 nucleotide sequence: TGTGCCAGCAGTCAGGGACAGGGGAGAGTTGGGGCCAACGTCCTGACTTTC. Translating gives CASSQGQGRVGANVLTF.

This clonotype was found a few times. The CDR3 sequence is CSPVRGQDTEAFF. The CDR3 DNA is TGCAGCCCAGTCAGGGGGCAGGACACTGAAGCTTTCTTT. The chain recombines TRBV20-1 with TRBJ1-1, with 8 bases identical to TRBD1. This CDR3 contains 13 residues. CDR1 is DFQATT and CDR2 is SNEGSKA in the germline V gene (reference sequence).

The chain joins TRBV5-1 to TRBJ2-1; 8 bases align to TRBD1. Unmatched junction bases numbered 2, after V lost 4 bases and J lost 8 bases. Germline V gene lookup returns CDR1 SGHRS and CDR2 YFSETQ. CDR3 length equals 12 residues. The CDR3: CASSKDRDEQFF. The CDR3 bases are TGCGCCAGCAGCAAGGACAGGGATGAGCAGTTCTTC.

The chain combines TRBV2 with TRBJ2-7, with 9 bases that match TRBD1. Germline loops: CDR1 SNHLY, CDR2 FYNNEI. This CDR3 comprises 14 residues. Unmatched junction bases numbered 7, after V lost 6 bases and J lost 4 bases. CDR3 loop: CASRARTGEYEQYF. CDR3 nucleotides: TGTGCCAGCAGGGCCAGGACAGGGGAGTACGAGCAGTACTTC.

This clonotype was seen only a few times. The V and J genes are TRBV6-5 and TRBJ2-2; TRBD1 matches 10 bases. CDR1 and CDR2 (germline): MNHEY, SVGAGI. The CDR3 extends over 14 amino acids. J lost 5 bases, V lost 6 bases, and 3 bases had no gene match. CDR3 loop: CASRGQGETGELFF. In DNA form, the CDR3 reads TGTGCCAGCAGAGGACAGGGGGAGACCGGGGAGCTGTTTTTT.

This clonotype occurred many times. V gene TRBV15 combines with J gene TRBJ2-5; no firm D call. Trimming took off 1 base at V and 1 base at J, with 7 bases between the two ends. Germline loops: CDR1 LNHNV, CDR2 YYDKDF (reference sequence). The CDR3 sequence is 14 residues long. The CDR3: CATSRGALQETQYF. DNA of the CDR3: TGTGCCACCAGCAGAGGGGCACTCCAAGAGACCCAGTACTTC.

This clonotype was picked up a small number of times. The chain has TRBV28 and TRBJ2-6, with D tentatively TRBD2 (5 bases). Germline loops: CDR1 MDHEN, CDR2 SYDVKM. Trimming removed 7 bases at V and 1 base at J, with 14 bases between. CDR3 size: 16 residues. The CDR3 is CASKGRRSSGANVLTF. DNA for the CDR3: TGTGCCAGCAAGGGCAGGAGGAGTTCTGGGGCCAACGTCCTGACTTTC.

The rearrangement uses TRBV7-9 and TRBJ2-2; unclear D gene. CDR1 and CDR2 (germline): SEHNR, FQNEAQ (reference sequence). V lost 7 bases, J lost 0 bases, and 9 bases lay in between. There are 14 residues in the CDR3. This chain's CDR3 is CASKLDTNTGELFF. The DNA for the CDR3 is TGTGCCAGCAAGCTAGACACGAACACCGGGGAGCTGTTTTTT.

This clonotype occurred a few times. The rearrangement joins TRBV29-1 to TRBJ2-7; D may match TRBD1 or TRBD2 (6 bases each). CDR3 length equals 14 residues. V lost 7 bases, J lost 5 bases, and 21 bases lay in between. In germline, CDR1 is SQVTM, CDR2 ANQGSEA. DNA of the CDR3: TGCAGCGCACTGGGGGCGCGCGGCGGGGACGAGCAGTACTTC. Protein product: CSALGARGGDEQYF.

The chain combines TRBV11-2 with TRBJ2-1; TRBD1 is a possible D gene (5 bases). Trimming shortened V by 3 bases and J by 1 base, and 13 bases separated the two germline ends. From germline, CDR1 is SGHAT and CDR2 FQNNGV. The CDR3 covers 16 residues. The CDR3 is CASSFAPTGSYNEQFF. CDR3 nucleotides: TGTGCCAGCAGCTTTGCCCCCACAGGATCCTACAATGAGCAGTTCTTC.

CDR3 residues: CASSTGQVGDTQYF. The CDR3 coding sequence is TGTGCCAGCAGTACCGGACAGGTGGGAGATACGCAGTATTTT. This chain uses TRBV12-3 or TRBV12-4 with TRBJ2-3; 7 nucleotides line up with TRBD1. V shed 5 bases, J shed 5 bases, and the junction held 7 bases outside the gene matches. This CDR3 has 14 amino acids.

The J gene is TRBJ2-1, the V gene TRBV20-1, with D possibly called TRBD1 or TRBD2 (6 bases each). The CDR3 runs 14 residues. V was pared by 2 bases and J by 4 bases, with 12 bases between. Germline loops: CDR1 DFQATT, CDR2 SNEGSKA (reference sequence). CDR3 in amino acids: CSARHRGPYNEQFF. CDR3 bases: TGCAGTGCTAGACATCGGGGGCCATACAATGAGCAGTTCTTC.

This clonotype was observed a few times. The chain employs TRBV5-4 and TRBJ2-6, with D tentatively TRBD2 (6 bases). Germline values: CDR1 SGHNT, CDR2 YYREEE (reference sequence). V lost 4 bases, J lost 1 base, and 15 bases lay in between. The CDR3 has 17 amino acids. The CDR3 sequence is CASSLRDSPSGANVLTF. The CDR3 DNA reads as TGTGCCAGCAGCCTCCGGGACTCGCCATCTGGGGCCAACGTCCTGACTTTC.

At least ten counts were recorded for this clonotype. The CDR3 region has the DNA TGTGCCAGCAGCTTATCCGGGTTGGGCACCGAAGCTTTCTTT. Its protein product is CASSLSGLGTEAFF. The chain has TRBV7-8 and TRBJ1-1; no clear D gene. Germline loops: CDR1 SGHVS, CDR2 FQNEAQ. Trimming pared 2 bases from V and 8 bases from J, leaving 15 bases between. The CDR3 spans 14 residues.

The chain employs TRBV6-1 and TRBJ2-7; 7 nucleotides align to TRBD1. The germline gives CDR1 MNHNS, CDR2 SASEGT. This CDR3 region has 13 residues. J gave up 3 bases and V 8 bases, and 7 bases lay outside the gene matches. Written as DNA, the CDR3 is TGTGCCAGCGGGCCGGGACAGTACTACGAGCAGTACTTC. It is translated as CASGPGQYYEQYF.

This clonotype was picked up one time. The chain has TRBV7-2 and TRBJ2-2, with D tentatively TRBD2 (6 bases). Trimming took off 1 base at V and 3 bases at J, with 9 bases between the two ends. Looked up from germline, CDR1 is SGHTA and CDR2 is FQGNSA. The CDR3 consists of 15 residues. The CDR3 region is CASSLVGGYTGELFF. The CDR3, as DNA: TGTGCCAGCAGCTTAGTCGGGGGATACACCGGGGAGCTGTTTTTT.

The chain uses TRBV19 and TRBJ2-3; the D is unclear. Germline CDR1 LNHDA, CDR2 SQIVND (reference sequence). V lost 7 bases and J 1 base, leaving 15 bases between the germline ends. There are 15 residues in the CDR3. CDR3: CASKGWIDGTDTQYF. The CDR3 DNA follows: TGTGCCAGTAAAGGGTGGATAGACGGCACAGATACGCAGTATTTT.

In this sample, this clonotype turned up a few times. The chain is built from TRBV10-3 and TRBJ2-7; 10 nucleotides agree with TRBD1. V was clipped by 3 bases and J by 4 bases; unmatched bases: 6. The CDR3 runs 15 residues. Per the germline V gene, CDR1 is ENHRY and CDR2 is SYGVKD. This CDR3 reads CAISDRTGGSYEQYF. DNA of the CDR3: TGTGCCATCAGTGATCGGACAGGGGGGTCGTACGAGCAGTACTTC.

This clonotype appeared many times. The chain couples TRBV11-2 to TRBJ2-3; no definite D call. Germline-derived CDR1 and CDR2 are SGHAT and FQNNGV. The CDR3 consists of 13 residues. Trimming removed 1 base from V and 4 bases from J, with 6 bases in between. The CDR3, as DNA: TGTGCCAGCAGCTTAGTTGGGGCAGATACGCAGTATTTT. This codes for CASSLVGADTQYF. The full variable domain, rest sourced from reference TRBV11-2 and TRBJ2-3, is EAGVAQSPRYKIIEKRQSVAFWCNPISGHATLYWYQQILGQGPKLLIQFQNNGVVDDSQLPKDRFSAERLKGVDSTLKIQPAKLEDSAVYLCASSLVGADTQYFGPGTRLTVL.

The rearrangement joins TRBV5-6 to TRBJ1-1; 8 bases fit TRBD1. The length of the CDR3 is 15 residues. Germline values: CDR1 SGHDT, CDR2 YYEEEE. Trimming removed 4 bases from V and 4 bases from J; junction bases left unmatched: 9. CDR3 in amino acids: CASSRARGLITEAFF. DNA for the CDR3: TGTGCCAGCAGCAGGGCCAGGGGGCTGATCACTGAAGCTTTCTTT.

This clonotype was recorded a few times. V usage is TRBV24-1 and J usage is TRBJ2-3, with D possibly called TRBD1 or TRBD2 (5 bases each). The V gene lost 5 bases and the J gene lost 0 bases, with 17 bases spanning the gap. The CDR3 sequence is 17 residues long. Per germline, CDR1 KGHDR and CDR2 SFDVKD. The CDR3 region has the DNA TGTGCCACCAGTGGGGGGACCGGAGCACCAAGCACAGATACGCAGTATTTT. It is translated as CATSGGTGAPSTDTQYF.

The CDR3 loop is CASSFFGKISGNTIYF. The DNA for the CDR3 is TGTGCCAGCAGTTTCTTCGGCAAAATCTCTGGAAACACCATATATTTT. The J gene is TRBJ1-3, the V gene TRBV12-3 or TRBV12-4; D unclear. Deletions cut 3 bases from V and 0 bases from J, with 12 bases between. The CDR3 is 16 residues long.